This T cell receptor beta chain was sequenced during a study of blood T cells in healthy people across ages. As for the study in general: Every two T cells gave about one barcoded beta molecule via template switching.

Study observations and caveats: Naive CD4+ cell counts and diversity both ran higher in long-lived than in aged donors.

Germline CDR1 SNHLY, CDR2 FYNNEI. This CDR3 has 15 residues. The V and J ends lost 6 bases and 1 base respectively, with 12 bases between them. Per sample, at least 5 micrograms of total RNA were extracted. The second PCR ran about 6 to 12 cycles with a sample-barcoded 5' primer and J-beta primers. From the 5' RACE reads, TCRdb called clonotypes with MiXCR, one entry per CDR3 protein. The table has 710,000 or so distinct CDR3 sequences, approximately 22% seen once. About this clonotype: The target antigen is unknown.

The TCR comes from a man in his 70s in good health. The genes are TRBV2 and TRBJ2-2; D may be TRBD1 or TRBD2 (5 bases each). Sequencing was done on a sample of blood. CDR3 nucleotides: TGTGCCAGCAGACCTTGGGACCGGAACACCGGGGAGCTGTTTTTT. Amino acids: CASRPWDRNTGELFF.